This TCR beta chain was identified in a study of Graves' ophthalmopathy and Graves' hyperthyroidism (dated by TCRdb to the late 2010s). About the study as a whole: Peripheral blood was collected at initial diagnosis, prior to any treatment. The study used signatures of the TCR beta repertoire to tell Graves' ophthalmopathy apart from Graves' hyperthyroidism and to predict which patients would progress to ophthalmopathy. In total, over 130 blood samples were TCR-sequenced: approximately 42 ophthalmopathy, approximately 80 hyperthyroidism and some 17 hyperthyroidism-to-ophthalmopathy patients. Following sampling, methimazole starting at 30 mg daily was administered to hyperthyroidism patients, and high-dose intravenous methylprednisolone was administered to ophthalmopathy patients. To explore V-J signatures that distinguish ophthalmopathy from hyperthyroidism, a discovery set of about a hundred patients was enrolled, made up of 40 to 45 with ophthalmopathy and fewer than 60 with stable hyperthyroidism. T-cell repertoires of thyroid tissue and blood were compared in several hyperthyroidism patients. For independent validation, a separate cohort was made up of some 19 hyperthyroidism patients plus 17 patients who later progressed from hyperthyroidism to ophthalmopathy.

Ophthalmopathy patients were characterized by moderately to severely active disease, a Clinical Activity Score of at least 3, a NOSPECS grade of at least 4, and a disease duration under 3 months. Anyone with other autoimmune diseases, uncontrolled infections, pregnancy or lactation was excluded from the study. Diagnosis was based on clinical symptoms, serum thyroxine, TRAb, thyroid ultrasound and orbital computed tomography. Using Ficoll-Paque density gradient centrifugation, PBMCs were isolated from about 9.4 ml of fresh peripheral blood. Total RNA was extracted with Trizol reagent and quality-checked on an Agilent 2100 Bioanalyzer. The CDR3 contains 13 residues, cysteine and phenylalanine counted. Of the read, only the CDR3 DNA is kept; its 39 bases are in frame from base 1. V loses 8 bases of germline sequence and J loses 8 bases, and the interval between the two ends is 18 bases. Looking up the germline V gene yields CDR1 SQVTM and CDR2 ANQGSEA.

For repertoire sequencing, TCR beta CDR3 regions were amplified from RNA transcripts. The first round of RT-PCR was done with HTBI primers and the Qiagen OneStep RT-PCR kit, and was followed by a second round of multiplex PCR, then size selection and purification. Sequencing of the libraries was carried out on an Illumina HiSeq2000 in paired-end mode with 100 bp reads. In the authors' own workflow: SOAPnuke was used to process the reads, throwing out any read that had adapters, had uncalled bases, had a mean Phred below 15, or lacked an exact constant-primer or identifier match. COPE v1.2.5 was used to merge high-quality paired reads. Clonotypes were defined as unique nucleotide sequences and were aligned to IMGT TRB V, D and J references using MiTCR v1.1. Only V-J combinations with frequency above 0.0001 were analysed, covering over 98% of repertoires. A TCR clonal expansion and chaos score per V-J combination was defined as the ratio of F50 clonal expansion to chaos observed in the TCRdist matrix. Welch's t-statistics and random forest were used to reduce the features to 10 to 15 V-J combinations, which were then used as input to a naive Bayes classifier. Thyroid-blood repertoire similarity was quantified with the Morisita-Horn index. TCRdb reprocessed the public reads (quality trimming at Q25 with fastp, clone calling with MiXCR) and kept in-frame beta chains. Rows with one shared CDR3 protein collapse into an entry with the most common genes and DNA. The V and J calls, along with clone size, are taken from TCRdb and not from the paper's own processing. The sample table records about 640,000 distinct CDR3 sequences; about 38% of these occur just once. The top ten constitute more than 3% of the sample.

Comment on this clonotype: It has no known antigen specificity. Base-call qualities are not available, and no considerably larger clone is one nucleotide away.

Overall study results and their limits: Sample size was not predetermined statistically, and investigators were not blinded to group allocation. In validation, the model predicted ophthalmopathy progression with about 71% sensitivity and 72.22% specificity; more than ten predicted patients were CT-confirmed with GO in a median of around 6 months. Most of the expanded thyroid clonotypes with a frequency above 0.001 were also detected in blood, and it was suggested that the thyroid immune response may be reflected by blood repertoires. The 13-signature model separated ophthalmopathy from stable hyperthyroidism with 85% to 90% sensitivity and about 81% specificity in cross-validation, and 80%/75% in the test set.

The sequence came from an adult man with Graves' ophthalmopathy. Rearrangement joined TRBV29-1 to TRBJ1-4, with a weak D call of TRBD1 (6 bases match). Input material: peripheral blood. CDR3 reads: CSPRDTRGEKLFF. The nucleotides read TGCAGCCCAAGGGACACTAGGGGGGAAAAACTGTTTTTT. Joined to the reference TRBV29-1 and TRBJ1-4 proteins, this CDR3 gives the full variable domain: SAVISQKPSRDICQRGTSLTIQCQVDSQVTMMFWYRQQPGQSLTLIATANQGSEATYESGFVIDKFPISRPNLTFSTLTVSNMSPEDSSIYLCSPRDTRGEKLFFGSGTQLSVL.